What follows describes a single T cell receptor beta chain. This CDR3 contains 12 residues. V lost 8 bases to trimming and J lost 0 bases, with 8 bases between them. In germline, CDR1 is GTSNPN, CDR2 SVGIG (reference sequence). The sample originates from a study of T cell repertoires in cytomegalovirus infection. TCRdb re-derived calls from the reads in MiXCR, one entry per CDR3 protein. Among some 220,000 distinct CDR3 sequences listed, around 6.6% were seen once. Sequences were obtained from PBMCs. The chain combines TRBV30 with TRBJ1-5, with D unresolved. The source is a human donor in good health (CMV status not recorded). Some clones in this sample may be carry-over from other donors' samples. The CDR3 DNA sequence: TGTGCCGCCCACAGTAGCAATCAGCCCCAGCATTTT. Encoded protein: CAAHSSNQPQHF.